This T cell receptor beta chain was identified in a study of blood T cell repertoires in COVID-19. At the level of the study: The origin of the acute and convalescent COVID-19 samples was the United States, Italy and Spain. From T cells, B-cell-depleted T cells, or PBMCs came the material, which was cDNA or gDNA.

V trimming: 8 bases; J trimming: 1 base; junction bases outside the gene matches: 6. The CDR3 length is 15 residues. Per germline, CDR1 LNHDA and CDR2 SQIVND (reference sequence). Original processing notes: The assay estimated nucleated cells by amplifying reference gene primers. Sequencing used immunoSEQ multiplex PCR; TCRdb keeps in-frame clones, though not all of them. Clone size and the V and J calls come from that table; the DNA yielded D and trimming. The sample includes about 100,000 clones, approximately 85% of them seen just once. V and J are TRBV19 and TRBJ1-1, with 11 bases aligning to TRBD1. Material for sequencing was peripheral blood. The origin of this receptor is a woman aged 55-70 years with acute or convalescent COVID-19. CDR3 sequence reads: CASEDRGQSNTEAFF. The CDR3 DNA sequence: TGTGCCAGTGAGGACAGGGGGCAGTCGAACACTGAAGCTTTCTTT.